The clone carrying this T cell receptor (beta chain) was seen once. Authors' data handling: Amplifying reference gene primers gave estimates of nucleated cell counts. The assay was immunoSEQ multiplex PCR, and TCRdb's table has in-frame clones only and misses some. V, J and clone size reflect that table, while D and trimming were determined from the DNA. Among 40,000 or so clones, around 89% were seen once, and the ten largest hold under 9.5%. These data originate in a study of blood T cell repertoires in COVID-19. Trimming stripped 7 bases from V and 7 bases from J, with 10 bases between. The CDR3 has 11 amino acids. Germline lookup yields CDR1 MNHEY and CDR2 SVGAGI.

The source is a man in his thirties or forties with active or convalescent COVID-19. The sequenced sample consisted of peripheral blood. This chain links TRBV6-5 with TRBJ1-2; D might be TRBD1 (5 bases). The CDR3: CASKGYGGYTF. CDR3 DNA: TGTGCCAGCAAGGGGTATGGTGGCTACACCTTC.